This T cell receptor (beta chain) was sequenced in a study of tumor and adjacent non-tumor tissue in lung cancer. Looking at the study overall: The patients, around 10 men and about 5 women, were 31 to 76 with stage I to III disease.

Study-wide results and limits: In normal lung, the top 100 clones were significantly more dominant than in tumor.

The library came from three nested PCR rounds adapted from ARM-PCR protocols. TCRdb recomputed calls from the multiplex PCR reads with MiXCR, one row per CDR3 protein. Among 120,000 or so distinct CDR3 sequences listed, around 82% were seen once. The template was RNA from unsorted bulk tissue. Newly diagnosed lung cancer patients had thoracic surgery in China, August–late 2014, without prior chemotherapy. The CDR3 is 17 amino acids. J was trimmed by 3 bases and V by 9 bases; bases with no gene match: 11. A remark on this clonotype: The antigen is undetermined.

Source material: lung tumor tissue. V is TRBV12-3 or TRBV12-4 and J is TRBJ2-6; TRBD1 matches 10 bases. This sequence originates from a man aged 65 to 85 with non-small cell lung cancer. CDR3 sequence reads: CARSPGQGTDGANVLTF. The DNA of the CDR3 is TGTGCCAGAAGTCCGGGACAGGGGACGGATGGGGCCAACGTCCTGACTTTC.